The present T cell receptor beta chain was sequenced within a study of T cells after yellow fever vaccination. V shed 5 bases and J 5 bases; nucleotides not matched to a gene: 2. The V gene's germline CDR1 is DFQATT and CDR2 SNEGSKA (reference sequence). This CDR3 is 13 amino acids long. At least ten counts were recorded for this clonotype. In TCRdb, the 5' RACE reads were re-called with MiXCR into one record per CDR3 protein. The table has over 110,000 distinct CDR3 sequences, 7% to 9% seen once. The TCR sequence derives from a man between 25 and 39 years old who received the YFV17D yellow fever vaccine. Specimen: CD4+ T cells sorted from PBMCs, collected 5 days after the yellow fever booster vaccination. This chain joins TRBV20-1 and TRBJ2-5, with TRBD2 matching over 13 bases. CDR3 coding DNA: TGCAGTGCTCCGGGACTAGCGGGGGAGACCCAGTACTTC. This encodes CSAPGLAGETQYF.